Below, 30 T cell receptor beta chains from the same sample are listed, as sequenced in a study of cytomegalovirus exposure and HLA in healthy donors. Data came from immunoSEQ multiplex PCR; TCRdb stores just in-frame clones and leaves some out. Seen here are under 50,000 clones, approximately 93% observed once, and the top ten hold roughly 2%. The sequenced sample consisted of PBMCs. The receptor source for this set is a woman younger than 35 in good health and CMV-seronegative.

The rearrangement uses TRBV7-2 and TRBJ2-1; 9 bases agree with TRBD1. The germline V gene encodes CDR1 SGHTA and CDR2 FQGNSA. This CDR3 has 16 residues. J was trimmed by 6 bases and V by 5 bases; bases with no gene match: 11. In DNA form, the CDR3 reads TGTGCCAGCAGCCGTCGGCCGGGACAGGGAACCAATGAGCAGTTCTTC. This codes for CASSRRPGQGTNEQFF.

The CDR3 nucleotides read TGTGCCAGCAGTGACCCGGGACATTCCTACGAGCAGTACTTC. Its translation is CASSDPGHSYEQYF. The chain joins TRBV28 to TRBJ2-7; a weak D match, TRBD1 (6 bases). Trimming took off 5 bases at V and 1 base at J, with 12 bases between the two ends. Germline CDR1 MDHEN, CDR2 SYDVKM. The CDR3 runs 14 residues.

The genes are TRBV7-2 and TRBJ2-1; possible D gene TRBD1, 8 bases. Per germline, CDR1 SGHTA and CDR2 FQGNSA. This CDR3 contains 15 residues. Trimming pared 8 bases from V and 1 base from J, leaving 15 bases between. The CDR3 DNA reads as TGTGCCAGCCGCGGACAGGGAGGGTCCTACAATGAGCAGTTCTTC. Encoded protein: CASRGQGGSYNEQFF.

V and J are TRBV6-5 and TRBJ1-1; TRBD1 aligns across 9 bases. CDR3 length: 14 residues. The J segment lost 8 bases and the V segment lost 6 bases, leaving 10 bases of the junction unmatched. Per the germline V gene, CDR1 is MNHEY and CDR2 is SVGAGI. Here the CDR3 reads CASSETGGIGEAFF. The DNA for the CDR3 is TGTGCCAGCAGCGAAACAGGGGGCATTGGAGAAGCTTTCTTT.

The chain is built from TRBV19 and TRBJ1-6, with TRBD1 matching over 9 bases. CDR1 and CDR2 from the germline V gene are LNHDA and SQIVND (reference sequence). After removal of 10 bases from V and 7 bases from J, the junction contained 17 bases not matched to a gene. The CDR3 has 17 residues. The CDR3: CATGGDRVPFGNSPLHF. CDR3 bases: TGTGCCACTGGTGGGGACAGGGTCCCCTTTGGGAATTCACCCCTCCACTTT.

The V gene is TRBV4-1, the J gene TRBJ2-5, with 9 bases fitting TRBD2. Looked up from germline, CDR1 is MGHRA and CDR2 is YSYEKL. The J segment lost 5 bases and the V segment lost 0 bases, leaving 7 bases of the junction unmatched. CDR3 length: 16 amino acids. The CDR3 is CASSQEEAGGEETQYF. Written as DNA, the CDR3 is TGCGCCAGCAGCCAAGAAGAAGCGGGGGGAGAGGAGACCCAGTACTTC.

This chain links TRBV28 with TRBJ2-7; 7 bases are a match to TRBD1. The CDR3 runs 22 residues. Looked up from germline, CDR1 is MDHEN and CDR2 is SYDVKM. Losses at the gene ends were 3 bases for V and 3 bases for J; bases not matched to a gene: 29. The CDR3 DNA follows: TGTGCCAGCAGTTTTTTTTGGTCGGAGCCGGGACAGAGCATAGTCCACCGCTACGAGCAGTACTTC. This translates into CASSFFWSEPGQSIVHRYEQYF.

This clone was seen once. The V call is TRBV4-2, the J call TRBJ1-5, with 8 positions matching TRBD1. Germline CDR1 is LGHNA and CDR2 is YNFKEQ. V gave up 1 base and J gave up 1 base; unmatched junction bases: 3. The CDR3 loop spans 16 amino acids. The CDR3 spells CASSQAPGGSNQPQHF. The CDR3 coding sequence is TGTGCCAGCAGCCAAGCGCCAGGGGGCAGCAATCAGCCCCAGCATTTT.

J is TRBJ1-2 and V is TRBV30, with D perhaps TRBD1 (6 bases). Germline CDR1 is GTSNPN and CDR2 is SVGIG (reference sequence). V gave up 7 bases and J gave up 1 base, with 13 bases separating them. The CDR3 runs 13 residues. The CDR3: CASRTAFNYGYTF. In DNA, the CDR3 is TGTGCCTCTCGGACAGCGTTTAACTATGGCTACACCTTC.

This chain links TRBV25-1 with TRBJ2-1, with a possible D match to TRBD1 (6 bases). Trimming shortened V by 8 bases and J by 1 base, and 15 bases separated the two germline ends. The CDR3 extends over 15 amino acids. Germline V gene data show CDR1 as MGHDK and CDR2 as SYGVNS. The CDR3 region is CASQLWGLSYNEQFF. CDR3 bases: TGTGCCAGCCAGCTTTGGGGGCTATCCTACAATGAGCAGTTCTTC.

CDR3 sequence reads: CASSESAGPRTSADNEQFF. The CDR3 region has the DNA TGCGCCAGCAGTGAGTCGGCTGGGCCCAGGACTAGCGCCGACAATGAGCAGTTCTTC. V and J are TRBV10-1 and TRBJ2-1; 9 nucleotides line up with TRBD2. The CDR3 is 19 amino acids. Germline V gene data show CDR1 as WNHNN and CDR2 as SYGVQD (reference sequence). Unmatched junction bases numbered 14, after V lost 0 bases and J lost 5 bases.

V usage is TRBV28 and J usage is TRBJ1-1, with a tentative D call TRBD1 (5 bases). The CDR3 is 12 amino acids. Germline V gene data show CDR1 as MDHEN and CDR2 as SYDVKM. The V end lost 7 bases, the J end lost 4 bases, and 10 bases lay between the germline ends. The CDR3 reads CASIQGGTEAFF. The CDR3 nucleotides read TGTGCCAGCATCCAGGGCGGCACTGAAGCTTTCTTT.

The CDR3, as DNA: TGTGCCAGTAGTATCTCAGGTCATTATGACCGCGAGCAGTACTTC. Encoded protein: CASSISGHYDREQYF. The gene calls are TRBV19 and TRBJ2-7; unclear D gene. Trimming took 3 bases from V and 6 from J, leaving 18 bases between them. There are 15 residues in the CDR3. Per the germline V gene, CDR1 is LNHDA and CDR2 is SQIVND (reference sequence).

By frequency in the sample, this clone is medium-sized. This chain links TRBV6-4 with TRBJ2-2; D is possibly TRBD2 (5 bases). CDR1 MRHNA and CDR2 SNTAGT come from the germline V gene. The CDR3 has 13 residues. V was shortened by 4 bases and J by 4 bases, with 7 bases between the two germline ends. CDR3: CASSVEGTGELFF. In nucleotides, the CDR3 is TGTGCCAGCAGTGTTGAGGGCACCGGGGAGCTGTTTTTT.

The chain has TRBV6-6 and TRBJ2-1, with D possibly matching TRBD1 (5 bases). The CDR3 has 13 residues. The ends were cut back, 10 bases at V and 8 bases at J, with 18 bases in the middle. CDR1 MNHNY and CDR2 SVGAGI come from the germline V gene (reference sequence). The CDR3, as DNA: TGTGCCACCAACAATCCAGGGATGGATGAGCAGTTCTTC. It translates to CATNNPGMDEQFF.

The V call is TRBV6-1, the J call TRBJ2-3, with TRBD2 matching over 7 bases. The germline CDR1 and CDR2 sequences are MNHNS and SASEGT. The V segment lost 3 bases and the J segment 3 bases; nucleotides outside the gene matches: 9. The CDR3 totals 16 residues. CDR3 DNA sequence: TGTGCCAGCAGTGATAGGATGAGCGGGGTGACAGATACGCAGTATTTT. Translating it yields CASSDRMSGVTDTQYF.

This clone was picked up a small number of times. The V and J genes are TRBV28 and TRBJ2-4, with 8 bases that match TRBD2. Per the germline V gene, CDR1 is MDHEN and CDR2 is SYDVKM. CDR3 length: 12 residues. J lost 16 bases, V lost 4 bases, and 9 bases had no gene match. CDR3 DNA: TGTGCCAGCAGTTCGGGATTTAGCGGGATATACTTC. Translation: CASSSGFSGIYF.

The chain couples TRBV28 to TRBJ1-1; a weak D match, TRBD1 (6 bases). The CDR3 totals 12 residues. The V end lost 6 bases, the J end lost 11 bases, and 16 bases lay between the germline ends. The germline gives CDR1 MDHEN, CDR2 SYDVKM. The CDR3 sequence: CASSYRRQAAFF. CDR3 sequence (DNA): TGTGCCAGCAGCTACCGGCGACAGGCTGCTTTCTTT.

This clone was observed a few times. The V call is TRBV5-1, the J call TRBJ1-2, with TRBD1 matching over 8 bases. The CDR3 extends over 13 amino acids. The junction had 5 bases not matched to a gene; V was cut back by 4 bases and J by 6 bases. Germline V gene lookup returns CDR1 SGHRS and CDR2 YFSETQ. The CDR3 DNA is TGCGCCAGCAGCGAGACAGGGGTTGATGGCTACACCTTC. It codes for CASSETGVDGYTF.

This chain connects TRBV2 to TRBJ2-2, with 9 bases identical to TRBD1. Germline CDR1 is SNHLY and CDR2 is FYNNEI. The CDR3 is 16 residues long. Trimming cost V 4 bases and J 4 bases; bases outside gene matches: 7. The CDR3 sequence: CASSVRTGAGTGELFF. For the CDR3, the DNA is TGTGCCAGCAGTGTTAGGACAGGGGCGGGCACCGGGGAGCTGTTTTTT.

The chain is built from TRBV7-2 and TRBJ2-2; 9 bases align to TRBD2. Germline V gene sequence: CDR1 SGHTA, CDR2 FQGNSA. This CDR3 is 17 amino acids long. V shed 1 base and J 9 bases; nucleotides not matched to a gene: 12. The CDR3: CASSLGGASGVYRELFF. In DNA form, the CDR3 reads TGTGCCAGCAGCTTAGGAGGGGCTAGCGGGGTCTACCGGGAGCTGTTTTTT.

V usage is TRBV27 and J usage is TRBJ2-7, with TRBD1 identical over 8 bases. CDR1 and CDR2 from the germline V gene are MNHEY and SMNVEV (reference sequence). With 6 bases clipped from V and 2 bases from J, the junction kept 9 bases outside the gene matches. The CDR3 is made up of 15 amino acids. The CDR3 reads CASRPIRDRPYEQYF. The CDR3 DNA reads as TGTGCCAGCAGGCCGATCCGGGACAGGCCCTACGAGCAGTACTTC.

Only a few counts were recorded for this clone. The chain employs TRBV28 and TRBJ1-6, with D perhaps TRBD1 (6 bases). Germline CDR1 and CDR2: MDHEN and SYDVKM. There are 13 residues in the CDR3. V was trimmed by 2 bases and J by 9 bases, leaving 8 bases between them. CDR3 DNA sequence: TGTGCCAGCAGTTTAATGGGGGCTTCACCCCTCCACTTT. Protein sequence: CASSLMGASPLHF.

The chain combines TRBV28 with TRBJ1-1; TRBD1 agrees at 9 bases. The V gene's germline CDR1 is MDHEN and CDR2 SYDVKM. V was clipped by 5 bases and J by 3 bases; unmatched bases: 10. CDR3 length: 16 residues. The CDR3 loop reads CASSPPTGGGHTEAFF. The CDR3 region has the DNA TGTGCCAGCAGTCCCCCGACAGGGGGTGGACACACTGAAGCTTTCTTT.

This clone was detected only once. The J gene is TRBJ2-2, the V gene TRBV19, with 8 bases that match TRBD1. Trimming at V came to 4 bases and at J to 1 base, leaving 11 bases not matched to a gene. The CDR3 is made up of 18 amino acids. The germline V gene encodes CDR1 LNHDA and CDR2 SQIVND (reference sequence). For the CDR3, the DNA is TGTGCCAGTAGTAAAAAAGGACAGGGCGGAGGGAACACCGGGGAGCTGTTTTTT. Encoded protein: CASSKKGQGGGNTGELFF.

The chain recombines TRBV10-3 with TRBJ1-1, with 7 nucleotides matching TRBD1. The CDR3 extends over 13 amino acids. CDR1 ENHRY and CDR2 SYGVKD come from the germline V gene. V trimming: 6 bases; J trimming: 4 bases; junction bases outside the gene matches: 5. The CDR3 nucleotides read TGTGCCATCAGCACAGGGGAGGTCACTGAAGCTTTCTTT. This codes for CAISTGEVTEAFF.

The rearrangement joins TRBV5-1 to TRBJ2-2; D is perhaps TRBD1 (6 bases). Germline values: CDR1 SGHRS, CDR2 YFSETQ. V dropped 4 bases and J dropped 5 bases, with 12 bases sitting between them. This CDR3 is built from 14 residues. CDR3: CASSTATGTGELFF. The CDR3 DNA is TGCGCCAGCAGCACCGCTACAGGGACCGGGGAGCTGTTTTTT. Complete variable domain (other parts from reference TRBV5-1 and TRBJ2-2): KAGVTQTPRYLIKTRGQQVTLSCSPISGHRSVSWYQQTPGQGLQFLFEYFSETQRNKGNFPGRFSGRQFSNSRSEMNVSTLELGDSALYLCASSTATGTGELFFGEGSRLTVL.

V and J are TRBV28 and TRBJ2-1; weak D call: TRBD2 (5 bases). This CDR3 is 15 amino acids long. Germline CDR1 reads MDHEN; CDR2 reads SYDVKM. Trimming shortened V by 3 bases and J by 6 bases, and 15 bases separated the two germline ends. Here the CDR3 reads CASSLDEGSLNEQFF. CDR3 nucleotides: TGTGCCAGCAGTTTGGATGAGGGATCCCTCAATGAGCAGTTCTTC. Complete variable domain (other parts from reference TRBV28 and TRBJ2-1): DVKVTQSSRYLVKRTGEKVFLECVQDMDHENMFWYRQDPGLGLRLIYFSYDVKMKEKGDIPEGYSVSREKKERFSLILESASTNQTSMYLCASSLDEGSLNEQFFGPGTRLTVL.

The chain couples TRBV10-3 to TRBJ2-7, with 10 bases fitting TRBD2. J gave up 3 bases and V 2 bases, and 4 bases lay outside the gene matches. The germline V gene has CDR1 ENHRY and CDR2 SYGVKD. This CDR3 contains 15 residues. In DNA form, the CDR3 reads TGTGCCATCAGTGAGCCCGGGACTAGCGTCTACGAGCAGTACTTC. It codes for CAISEPGTSVYEQYF.

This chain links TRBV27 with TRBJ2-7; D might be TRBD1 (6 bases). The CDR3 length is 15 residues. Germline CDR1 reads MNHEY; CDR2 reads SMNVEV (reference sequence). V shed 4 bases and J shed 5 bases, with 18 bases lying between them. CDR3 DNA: TGTGCCAGCAGTTCCCACCAGGGGCGGTTCAACGAGCAGTACTTC. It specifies CASSSHQGRFNEQYF.